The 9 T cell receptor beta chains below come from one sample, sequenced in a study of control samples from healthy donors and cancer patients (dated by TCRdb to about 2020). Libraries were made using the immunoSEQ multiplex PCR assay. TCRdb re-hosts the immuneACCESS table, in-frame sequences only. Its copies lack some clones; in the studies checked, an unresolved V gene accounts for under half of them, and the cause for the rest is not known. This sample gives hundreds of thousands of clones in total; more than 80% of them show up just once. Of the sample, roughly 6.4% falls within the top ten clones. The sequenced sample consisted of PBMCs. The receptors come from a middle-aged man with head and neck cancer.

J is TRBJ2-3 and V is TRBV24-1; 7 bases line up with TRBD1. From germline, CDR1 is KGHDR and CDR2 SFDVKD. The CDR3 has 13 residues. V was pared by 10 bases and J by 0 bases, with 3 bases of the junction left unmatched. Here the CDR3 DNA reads TGTGCCACGGGACAGACTAGCACAGATACGCAGTATTTT. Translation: CATGQTSTDTQYF.

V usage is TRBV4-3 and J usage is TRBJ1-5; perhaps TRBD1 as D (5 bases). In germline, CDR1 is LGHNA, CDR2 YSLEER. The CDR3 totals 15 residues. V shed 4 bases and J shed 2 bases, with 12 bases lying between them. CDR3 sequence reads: CASSRILGGNQPQHF. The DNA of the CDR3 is TGCGCCAGCAGCCGTATTTTGGGGGGCAATCAGCCCCAGCATTTT.

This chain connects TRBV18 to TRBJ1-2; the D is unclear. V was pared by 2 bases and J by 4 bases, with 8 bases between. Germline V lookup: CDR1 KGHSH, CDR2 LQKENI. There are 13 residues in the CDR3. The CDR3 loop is CASSPGSTYGYTF. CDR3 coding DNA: TGTGCCAGCTCACCAGGGTCTACCTATGGCTACACCTTC.

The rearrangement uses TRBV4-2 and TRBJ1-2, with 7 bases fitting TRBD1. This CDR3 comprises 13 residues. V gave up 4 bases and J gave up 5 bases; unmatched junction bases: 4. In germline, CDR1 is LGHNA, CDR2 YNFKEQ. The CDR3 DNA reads TGTGCCAGCAGCCCGGACAGGTTTTATGGCTACACCTTC. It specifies CASSPDRFYGYTF.

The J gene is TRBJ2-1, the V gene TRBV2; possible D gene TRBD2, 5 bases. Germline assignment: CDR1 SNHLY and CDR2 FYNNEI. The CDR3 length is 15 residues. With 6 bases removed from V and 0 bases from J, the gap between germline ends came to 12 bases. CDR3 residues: CASSGGGNSYNEQFF. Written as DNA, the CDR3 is TGTGCCAGCAGCGGAGGAGGCAACTCCTACAATGAGCAGTTCTTC. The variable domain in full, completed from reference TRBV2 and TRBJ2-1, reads EPEVTQTPSHQVTQMGQEVILRCVPISNHLYFYWYRQILGQKVEFLVSFYNNEISEKSEIFDDQFSVERPDGSNFTLKIRSTKLEDSAMYFCASSGGGNSYNEQFFGPGTRLTVL.

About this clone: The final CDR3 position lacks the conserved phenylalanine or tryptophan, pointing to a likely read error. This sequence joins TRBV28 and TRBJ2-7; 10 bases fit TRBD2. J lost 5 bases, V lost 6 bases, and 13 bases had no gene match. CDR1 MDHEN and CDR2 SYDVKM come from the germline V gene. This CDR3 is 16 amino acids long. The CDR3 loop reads CASRNERGGRLHEQYL. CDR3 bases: TGTGCCAGCAGAAACGAGCGGGGGGGCCGCCTCCACGAGCAGTACCTC.

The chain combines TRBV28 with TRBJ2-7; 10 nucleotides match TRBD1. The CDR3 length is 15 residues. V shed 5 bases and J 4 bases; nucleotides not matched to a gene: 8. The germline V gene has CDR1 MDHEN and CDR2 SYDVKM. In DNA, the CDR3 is TGTGCCAGCAGTAAACCGGGACAGGGGATTTACGAGCAGTACTTC. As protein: CASSKPGQGIYEQYF.

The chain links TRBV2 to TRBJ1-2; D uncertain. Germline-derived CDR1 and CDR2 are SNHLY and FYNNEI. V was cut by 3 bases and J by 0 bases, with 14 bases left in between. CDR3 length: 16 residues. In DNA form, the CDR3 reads TGTGCCAGCAGTGATCCCCCTCTTCGCCCTAACTATGGCTACACCTTC. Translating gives CASSDPPLRPNYGYTF.

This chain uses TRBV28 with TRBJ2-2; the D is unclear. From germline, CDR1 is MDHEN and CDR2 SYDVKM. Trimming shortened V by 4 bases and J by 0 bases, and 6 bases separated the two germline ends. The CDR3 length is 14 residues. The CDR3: CASSSDANTGELFF. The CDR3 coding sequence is TGTGCCAGCAGTTCGGACGCGAACACCGGGGAGCTGTTTTTT.